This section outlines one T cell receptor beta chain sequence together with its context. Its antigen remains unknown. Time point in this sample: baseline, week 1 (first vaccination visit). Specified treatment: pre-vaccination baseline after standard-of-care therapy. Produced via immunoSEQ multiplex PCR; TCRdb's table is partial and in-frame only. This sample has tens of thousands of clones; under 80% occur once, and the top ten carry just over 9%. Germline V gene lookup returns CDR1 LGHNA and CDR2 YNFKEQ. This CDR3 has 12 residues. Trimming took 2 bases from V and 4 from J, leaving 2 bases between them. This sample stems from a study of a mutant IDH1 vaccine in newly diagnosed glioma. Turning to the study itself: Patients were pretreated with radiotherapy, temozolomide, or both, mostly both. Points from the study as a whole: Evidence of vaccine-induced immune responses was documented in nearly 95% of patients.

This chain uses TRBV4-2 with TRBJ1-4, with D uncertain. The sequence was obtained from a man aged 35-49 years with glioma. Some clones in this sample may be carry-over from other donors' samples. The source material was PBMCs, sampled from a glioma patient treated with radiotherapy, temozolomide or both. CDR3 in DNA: TGTGCCAGCAGCCAATTTAATGAAAAACTGTTTTTT. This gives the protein CASSQFNEKLFF.